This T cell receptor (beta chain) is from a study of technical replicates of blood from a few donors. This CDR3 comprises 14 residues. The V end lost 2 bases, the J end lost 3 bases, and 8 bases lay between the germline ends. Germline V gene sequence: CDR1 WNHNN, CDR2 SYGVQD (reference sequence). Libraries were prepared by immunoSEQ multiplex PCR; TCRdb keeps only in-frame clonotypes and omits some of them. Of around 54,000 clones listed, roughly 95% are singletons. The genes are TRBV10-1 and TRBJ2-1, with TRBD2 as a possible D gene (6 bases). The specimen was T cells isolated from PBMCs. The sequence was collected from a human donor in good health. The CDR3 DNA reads TGCGCCAGCAGTGAGGGCGGGGTCTACAATGAGCAGTTCTTC. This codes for CASSEGGVYNEQFF.